This T cell receptor beta chain comes out of a study of cytomegalovirus exposure and HLA in healthy donors. On the study more broadly: Researchers found that more than 70% of 398 genotyped donors fell within the Caucasian-associated ancestry cluster.

Study findings and constraints: Certain sequence variants were highly shared and formed a cluster, and this cluster was likely a sequencing artifact. Later analysis identified a missense DCLRE1C variant that was linked to TCR beta V- and J-gene trimming.

The V gene's germline CDR1 is SNHLY and CDR2 FYNNEI. The CDR3 loop spans 13 amino acids. Everyone who donated was a healthy bone marrow donor. PCR employed 60 Vbeta and 13 Jbeta primers. Generated by immunoSEQ multiplex PCR, the TCRdb table keeps only in-frame clones and is missing some. This table holds approximately 170,000 clones, roughly 80% found once. Notes on this clone: Its specificity is not known. At one end, the junction sequence differs from germline, possibly due to a read error.

The sample comprised PBMCs. This chain links TRBV2 with TRBJ2-5, with TRBD2 matching over 8 bases. The TCR comes from a woman between 18 and 29 years old in good health and CMV-seronegative. For the CDR3, the DNA is TGTGCCAGCCTTCCGGGGGGGCAAGAGGCCCAGTACTTC. Protein: CASLPGGQEAQYF.